This entry lists 14 T cell receptor beta chains sequenced from one sample in a study of T cell changes during pregnancy in multiple sclerosis. TCRdb keeps only in-frame clones here, not all; method: immunoSEQ multiplex PCR. The table shows 45,000 to 70,000 clones, with 80% to 95% occurring only once. The sequencing used peripheral blood, collected in the third trimester of pregnancy. The receptors stem from a female donor in good health, enrolled as a control in a pregnancy study.

CDR3 protein: CASGRSSGNTIYF. The CDR3 bases are TGTGCCAGCGGGAGAAGCTCTGGAAACACCATATATTTT. The chain links TRBV6-5 to TRBJ1-3; D not resolved. The CDR3 loop spans 13 amino acids. The V gene lost 8 bases and the J gene lost 0 bases, with 8 bases spanning the gap. Germline V gene lookup returns CDR1 MNHEY and CDR2 SVGAGI.

The CDR3 sequence: CASSRQQETQYF. The CDR3 DNA sequence: TGTGCCAGCTCAAGACAGCAAGAGACCCAGTACTTC. V gene TRBV18 combines with J gene TRBJ2-5, with D possibly being TRBD1 (5 bases). Trimming removed 5 bases at V and 2 bases at J, with 6 bases between. Germline values: CDR1 KGHSH, CDR2 LQKENI. The CDR3 is made up of 12 amino acids.

The V and J genes are TRBV6-5 and TRBJ2-4; 7 positions match TRBD2. Germline lookup yields CDR1 MNHEY and CDR2 SVGAGI. This CDR3 spans 15 amino acids. The V gene end was trimmed by 2 bases and the J gene end by 6 bases; junction bases not matched to a gene: 7. The CDR3 sequence is CASSYLFGGGNIQYF. DNA for the CDR3: TGTGCCAGCAGTTACCTCTTTGGGGGGGGAAACATTCAGTACTTC.

This chain uses TRBV2 with TRBJ1-5; the D gene is possibly TRBD1 (6 bases). Germline V gives CDR1 SNHLY, CDR2 FYNNEI. This CDR3 contains 13 residues. V was clipped by 5 bases and J by 5 bases, with 10 bases between them. The CDR3 DNA sequence: TGTGCCAGCAGTACAGGGCTCGATCAGCCCCAGCATTTT. Translated, it gives CASSTGLDQPQHF. The full variable domain, rest sourced from reference TRBV2 and TRBJ1-5, is EPEVTQTPSHQVTQMGQEVILRCVPISNHLYFYWYRQILGQKVEFLVSFYNNEISEKSEIFDDQFSVERPDGSNFTLKIRSTKLEDSAMYFCASSTGLDQPQHFGDGTRLSIL.

The chain joins TRBV5-4 to TRBJ1-4; D is unresolved. The germline V and J ends were trimmed by 3 bases and 7 bases, with 7 bases remaining between them. The length of the CDR3 is 12 residues. CDR1 SGHNT and CDR2 YYREEE come from the germline V gene (reference sequence). The CDR3 spells CASSSVGEKLFF. CDR3 DNA sequence: TGTGCCAGCAGCTCGGTCGGTGAAAAACTGTTTTTT.

V and J are TRBV7-2 and TRBJ2-5, with TRBD2 matching over 10 bases. Trimming cost V 1 base and J 5 bases; bases outside gene matches: 10. The CDR3 is made up of 17 amino acids. Per the germline V gene, CDR1 is SGHTA and CDR2 is FQGNSA. This CDR3 reads CASSLGSSGRAGETQYF. CDR3 coding DNA: TGTGCCAGCAGCTTAGGATCGAGCGGGAGGGCCGGTGAGACCCAGTACTTC.

This chain links TRBV7-6 with TRBJ1-1; 7 positions match TRBD1. The J segment lost 0 bases and the V segment lost 3 bases, leaving 4 bases of the junction unmatched. The CDR3 is made up of 15 amino acids. The germline V gene encodes CDR1 SGHVS and CDR2 FNYEAQ. This CDR3 is CASSFRQGMNTEAFF. In DNA form, the CDR3 reads TGTGCCAGCAGCTTCCGACAGGGAATGAACACTGAAGCTTTCTTT.

This chain uses TRBV2 with TRBJ2-2, with 8 bases identical to TRBD1. V was pared by 5 bases and J by 1 base, with 3 bases of the junction left unmatched. This CDR3 has 15 residues. The germline gives CDR1 SNHLY, CDR2 FYNNEI. The CDR3 loop is CASSRTGLNTGELFF. DNA of the CDR3: TGTGCCAGCAGTAGGACAGGGCTGAACACCGGGGAGCTGTTTTTT.

This chain joins TRBV4-1 and TRBJ1-2; 9 bases are shared with TRBD1. Germline V lookup: CDR1 MGHRA, CDR2 YSYEKL. The ends lost 4 bases at V and 3 bases at J; junction bases unmatched: 3. The CDR3 is 14 amino acids. The CDR3, as DNA: TGCGCCAGCAGCCGAGACAGGGGGGACTATGGCTACACCTTC. Translated, it gives CASSRDRGDYGYTF.

The V and J genes are TRBV5-6 and TRBJ1-6; tentative D call: TRBD1 (6 bases). The V gene's germline CDR1 is SGHDT and CDR2 YYEEEE. This CDR3 contains 17 residues. The V end lost 4 bases, the J end lost 8 bases, and 22 bases lay between the germline ends. The CDR3 here is CASSPTYQQGGDSPLHF. The CDR3 bases are TGTGCCAGCAGCCCGACATACCAACAGGGTGGTGATTCACCCCTCCACTTT. The full variable domain, rest sourced from reference TRBV5-6 and TRBJ1-6, is DAGVTQSPTHLIKTRGQQVTLRCSPKSGHDTVSWYQQALGQGPQFIFQYYEEEERQRGNFPDRFSGHQFPNYSSELNVNALLLGDSALYLCASSPTYQQGGDSPLHFGNGTRLTVT.

The chain joins TRBV7-3 to TRBJ1-2, with 11 bases matching TRBD1. Trimming took 4 bases from V and 8 from J; bases not matched to a gene: 3. This CDR3 region has 13 residues. Germline CDR1 reads SGHTA; CDR2 reads FQGTGA. The chain's CDR3 is CASSSRTGGGYTF. Here the CDR3 DNA reads TGTGCCAGCAGCTCCAGGACAGGGGGCGGCTACACCTTC.

This rearrangement joins TRBV10-3 to TRBJ2-1; the D is unclear. With 0 bases removed from V and 4 bases from J, the gap between germline ends came to 4 bases. This CDR3 region has 13 residues. CDR1 is ENHRY, CDR2 SYGVKD, per germline. The CDR3 DNA reads as TGTGCCATCAGTGAGTCGGCTTACAATGAGCAGTTCTTC. Encoded protein: CAISESAYNEQFF.

There are a few counts of this clone. The chain has TRBV9 and TRBJ2-7; D might be TRBD2 (6 bases). CDR1 SGDLS and CDR2 YYNGEE come from the germline V gene. The CDR3 extends over 15 amino acids. Trimming left V 0 bases short and J 2 bases short, with 12 bases between. The CDR3 sequence: CASSVGDAGTYEQYF. CDR3 nucleotides: TGTGCCAGCAGCGTAGGCGATGCGGGAACCTACGAGCAGTACTTC.

This chain joins TRBV7-3 and TRBJ2-2, with D hard to call. The CDR3 totals 14 residues. Germline V gene data show CDR1 as SGHTA and CDR2 as FQGTGA. The V end was cut by 5 bases, the J end by 6 bases, with 13 bases between. The CDR3 sequence: CASSPVAVAGELFF. The CDR3 DNA reads TGTGCCAGCAGCCCCGTCGCAGTGGCCGGGGAGCTGTTTTTT.